Sequencing of this T cell receptor (beta chain) was carried out in a study of blood T cell repertoires in COVID-19 (dated by TCRdb to the early 2020s). Context from the whole study: Collaborator samples came from the United States, Italy and Spain and covered acute and convalescent phases of COVID-19. The prospective study material was composed of cDNA or gDNA derived from T cells, B-cell-depleted T cells, or PBMCs. Subjects who had been exposed to COVID-19, were actively infected with it, or had recovered from it provided the deeply sampled blood TCRbeta repertoires that made up the dataset. The repertoires were made available in a free public database intended to serve as a resource for research on the immune response to SARS-CoV-2. Samples came from the ongoing ImmuneRACE study (first 160 participants) plus 1,254 subjects from 6 global collaborators. The sample metadata nearly always contained a de-identified subject ID, COVID-19 status, age in years and sex. Where HLA class I and class II types were available, the types were taken from metadata supplied by the sample provider, not from assay-based typing.

Worth noting for this clone: What antigen it recognizes has not been identified. Base qualities are not provided; no much larger clone lies one nucleotide away.

Enrolling through a virtual design, the prospective study's participants ranged in age from roughly 18 to 89 years and lived across 24 United States geographic areas. To assign participants to cohorts, the prospective study relied on clinical history that participants themselves reported in a screening survey and a study questionnaire. Recovered participants in ImmuneRACE Cohort 3 were defined as having two consecutive negative NP/OP PCR tests, clearance from a healthcare professional, or resolution of symptoms. In the prospective study, whole blood, serum and a nasopharyngeal or oropharyngeal swab were collected from each participant by mobile phlebotomists. Over an approximately 2-month period, participants in the prospective study had the option of providing additional blood draws and questionnaires. Blood samples from the prospective study were shipped frozen or at room temperature prior to DNA extraction.

Broader findings and caveats from the paper: Clinical and demographic metadata were provided uncurated, with the amount varying by source and participant.

TCRbeta CDR3 regions were amplified from genomic DNA using the immunoSEQ Assay, a bias-controlled multiplex PCR. Per the source publication's procedure: Nucleated cell counts per sample were estimated from amplification of reference gene primers within the assay. To quantify the absolute abundance of each unique TCRbeta CDR3 rearrangement, sequence reads were collapsed and filtered. For each sample, productive Simpson clonality was calculated as the square root of Simpson's diversity index over productive rearrangements. The table comes from immuneACCESS by way of TCRdb, which keeps in-frame sequences with V and J called. Part of the clones is missing from these tables; in studies checked, under half for an unresolved V gene and the rest for unknown reasons. The V and J calls and the clone size are those of that table, but D and trimming were determined from the DNA. In all, the sample holds over 200,000 clones, and 84% of those were seen once. The top ten constitute 1.5% to 2% of the sample.

V and J are trimmed by 2 bases and 4 bases, and the gene matches miss 6 bases of the junction. From the cysteine through the phenylalanine, the CDR3 covers 16 amino acids. Solely the CDR3 DNA is kept, with 48 bases framed from the first base. According to the germline V gene, CDR1 reads SGDLS and CDR2 reads YYNGEE. The sequenced material came from PBMCs or T cells enriched from blood (not recorded which). This chain is built from TRBV9 and TRBJ2-3, and 11 junctional nucleotides match TRBD2. This TCR was sampled from a man aged 60 to 75 who had recovered from COVID-19. Here the CDR3 is given as CASSVSGGGGADTQYF. The nucleotide sequence is TGTGCCAGCAGCGTTAGCGGGGGGGGCGGAGCAGATACGCAGTATTTT.